The 30 T cell receptor beta chains below come from one sample, sequenced in a study of control samples from healthy donors and cancer patients. Generated by immunoSEQ multiplex PCR, the TCRdb table keeps only in-frame clones and is missing some. The specimen's table records under 200,000 clones. The sequenced material came from blood. All receptors come from a woman between 25 and 40 years old in good health.

The chain couples TRBV5-4 to TRBJ1-1; no definite D call. Trimming pared 6 bases from V and 2 bases from J, leaving 11 bases between. Germline V lookup: CDR1 SGHNT, CDR2 YYREEE (reference sequence). The CDR3 runs 13 residues. CDR3 nucleotides: TGTGCCAGCACCATCTCGACCAACACTGAAGCTTTCTTT. Residues: CASTISTNTEAFF.

V and J are TRBV19 and TRBJ2-7; 7 bases are shared with TRBD1. Germline V gives CDR1 LNHDA, CDR2 SQIVND (reference sequence). With 4 bases clipped from V and 4 bases from J, the junction kept 7 bases outside the gene matches. The CDR3 contains 14 residues. Written as DNA, the CDR3 is TGTGCCAGTAGTACACCTGGGACAGTTTACGAGCAGTACTTC. Translation gives CASSTPGTVYEQYF.

J is TRBJ1-2 and V is TRBV15; 7 bases are shared with TRBD1. The CDR3 covers 16 residues. In germline, CDR1 is LNHNV, CDR2 YYDKDF (reference sequence). The trim removed 0 bases at V and 8 bases at J, leaving 12 bases unmatched. The CDR3 region is CATSRDSAPWDSGYTF. For the CDR3, the DNA is TGTGCCACCAGCAGAGATAGCGCGCCCTGGGACAGCGGCTACACCTTC.

Worth noting for this clone: The junction does not match germline at one end; this may be a read error. The rearrangement uses TRBV7-6 and TRBJ2-3, with TRBD2 matching over 9 bases. The CDR3 contains 15 residues. From germline, CDR1 is SGHVS and CDR2 FNYEAQ. The CDR3 DNA sequence: TGTGCCAGCAGCCCTCCAGCGGGGGGCACGGATACGCAGTATTTT. Its translation: CASSPPAGGTDTQYF.

V usage is TRBV6-5 and J usage is TRBJ1-2, with D maybe TRBD1 (5 bases). The CDR3 runs 14 residues. Germline V CDR1 and CDR2: MNHEY, SVGAGI. V was pared by 4 bases and J by 7 bases, with 16 bases between. CDR3 DNA: TGTGCCAGCAGTTGGGGTCTGGACACCGGTGGCTACACCTTC. Translated: CASSWGLDTGGYTF.

This sequence joins TRBV18 and TRBJ2-3, with unresolved D. Trimming took off 2 bases at V and 0 bases at J, with 12 bases between the two ends. The CDR3 is 16 residues long. In germline, CDR1 is KGHSH, CDR2 LQKENI. CDR3 in amino acids: CASSPADGPSTDTQYF. As DNA, the CDR3 is TGTGCCAGCTCACCAGCCGACGGTCCTAGCACAGATACGCAGTATTTT. The entire variable domain, with the rest obtained from reference TRBV18 and TRBJ2-3, is as follows: NAGVMQNPRHLVRRRGQEARLRCSPMKGHSHVYWYRQLPEEGLKFMVYLQKENIIDESGMPKERFSAEFPKEGPSILRIQQVVRGDSAAYFCASSPADGPSTDTQYFGPGTRLTVL.

V and J are TRBV28 and TRBJ1-2; D is uncertain. This CDR3 spans 14 amino acids. Germline loops: CDR1 MDHEN, CDR2 SYDVKM. Deletions cut 3 bases from V and 2 bases from J, with 10 bases between. The CDR3: CASSLVRMNYGYTF. The CDR3 region has the DNA TGTGCCAGCAGTTTGGTCAGGATGAACTATGGCTACACCTTC.

The chain couples TRBV4-1 to TRBJ1-2; the match to TRBD1 covers 7 bases. The CDR3 runs to 16 residues. After removal of 1 base from V and 4 bases from J, the junction contained 9 bases not matched to a gene. CDR1 and CDR2 (germline): MGHRA, YSYEKL. The CDR3 nucleotides are TGCGCCAGCAGCCAAGGGAGCGACAGGGCTCTCTATGGCTACACCTTC. It specifies CASSQGSDRALYGYTF.

The chain couples TRBV5-1 to TRBJ2-3, with 7 bases lining up with TRBD1. The germline V gene has CDR1 SGHRS and CDR2 YFSETQ. Losses at the gene ends were 1 base for V and 0 bases for J; bases not matched to a gene: 11. The CDR3 totals 18 residues. The CDR3 sequence is CASSLRGGRPTSTDTQYF. Written as DNA, the CDR3 is TGCGCCAGCAGCTTGAGAGGGGGCAGGCCTACTAGCACAGATACGCAGTATTTT.

The chain has TRBV28 and TRBJ2-2; D possibly corresponds to TRBD1 (5 bases). The V gene's germline CDR1 is MDHEN and CDR2 SYDVKM. V was shortened by 4 bases and J by 5 bases, with 17 bases between the two germline ends. The CDR3 is 16 residues long. As DNA, the CDR3 is TGTGCCAGCAGTTATACTACAGGCTCTCTAACCGGGGAGCTGTTTTTT. It translates to CASSYTTGSLTGELFF.

The chain employs TRBV7-9 and TRBJ1-1; D is unresolved. CDR1 and CDR2 from the germline V gene are SEHNR and FQNEAQ (reference sequence). The CDR3 contains 14 residues. Trimming pared 3 bases from V and 0 bases from J, leaving 8 bases between. The CDR3 DNA reads as TGTGCCAGCAGCTTTAGCTCTGTGAACACTGAAGCTTTCTTT. Residues: CASSFSSVNTEAFF.

V gene TRBV28 combines with J gene TRBJ1-1, with D maybe TRBD1 (5 bases). The V end was cut by 5 bases, the J end by 3 bases, with 13 bases between. This CDR3 region has 14 residues. Per germline, CDR1 MDHEN and CDR2 SYDVKM. CDR3 loop: CASSDLRDYTEAFF. In nucleotides, the CDR3 is TGTGCCAGCAGTGACCTCAGGGATTACACTGAAGCTTTCTTT.

This sequence joins TRBV6-4 and TRBJ2-1, with TRBD1 matching 7 bases. The trim removed 6 bases at V and 5 bases at J, leaving 13 bases unmatched. CDR3 length equals 16 residues. Looked up from germline, CDR1 is MRHNA and CDR2 is SNTAGT. In DNA, the CDR3 is TGTGCCAGCAGCCGACTCAGGGGGTCATTGGACAATGAGCAGTTCTTC. Its translation: CASSRLRGSLDNEQFF.

This chain uses TRBV7-9 with TRBJ1-1; the D is unclear. The CDR3 loop spans 13 amino acids. V was trimmed by 4 bases and J by 1 base, leaving 7 bases between them. The V gene's germline CDR1 is SEHNR and CDR2 FQNEAQ (reference sequence). The CDR3 sequence is CASSSQANTEAFF. Written as DNA, the CDR3 is TGTGCCAGCAGCTCCCAGGCGAACACTGAAGCTTTCTTT.

The V call is TRBV5-6, the J call TRBJ2-3, with 7 positions matching TRBD1. With V trimmed by 4 bases and J by 3 bases, 20 bases remained unmatched. This CDR3 is 19 amino acids long. Germline CDR1 reads SGHDT; CDR2 reads YYEEEE. CDR3 amino acids: CASSPKSVDRVVRTDTQYF. In nucleotides, the CDR3 is TGTGCCAGCAGCCCGAAGTCGGTTGACAGGGTAGTTAGGACAGATACGCAGTATTTT.

The chain uses TRBV28 and TRBJ1-1, with D perhaps matching TRBD1 (6 bases). Germline CDR1 reads MDHEN; CDR2 reads SYDVKM. This CDR3 comprises 16 residues. V was pared by 6 bases and J by 3 bases, with 20 bases between. The CDR3: CASSPLGGGSYTEAFF. CDR3 coding DNA: TGTGCCAGCAGCCCTCTGGGGGGGGGCAGTTACACTGAAGCTTTCTTT.

The chain links TRBV5-1 to TRBJ1-2; D is possibly TRBD1 (5 bases). This CDR3 contains 17 residues. Trimming cost V 3 bases and J 0 bases, with 18 bases left between them. Looked up from germline, CDR1 is SGHRS and CDR2 is YFSETQ. CDR3: CASSSHPGSKANYGYTF. In nucleotides, the CDR3 is TGCGCCAGCAGCTCTCATCCAGGGAGCAAAGCTAACTATGGCTACACCTTC. Filled out from reference TRBV5-1 and TRBJ1-2, the complete variable domain reads KAGVTQTPRYLIKTRGQQVTLSCSPISGHRSVSWYQQTPGQGLQFLFEYFSETQRNKGNFPGRFSGRQFSNSRSEMNVSTLELGDSALYLCASSSHPGSKANYGYTFGSGTRLTVV.

The chain employs TRBV6-4 and TRBJ1-2; perhaps TRBD1 as D (5 bases). V lost 6 bases to trimming and J lost 6 bases, with 35 bases between them. Germline V CDR1 and CDR2: MRHNA, SNTAGT. The CDR3 totals 20 residues. The CDR3 nucleotides are TGTGCCAGCAGCAGAAAAGGGACTTGTGCCCAGAACCGTATCCGTGATGGCTACACCTTC. It specifies CASSRKGTCAQNRIRDGYTF.

The rearrangement links TRBV6-1 to TRBJ1-2, with a possible D match to TRBD1 (5 bases). The CDR3 is 14 residues long. The germline V gene has CDR1 MNHNS and CDR2 SASEGT. V was trimmed by 2 bases and J by 2 bases, leaving 9 bases between them. CDR3 residues: CASSEFAGNYGYTF. The CDR3 region has the DNA TGTGCCAGCAGTGAATTCGCAGGGAACTATGGCTACACCTTC.

V usage is TRBV11-2 and J usage is TRBJ1-2, with unresolved D. The V gene lost 4 bases and the J gene lost 8 bases, with 11 bases spanning the gap. The length of the CDR3 is 12 residues. From germline, CDR1 is SGHAT and CDR2 FQNNGV. CDR3: CASSWVQGGYTF. The CDR3 nucleotides are TGTGCCAGCAGCTGGGTACAAGGAGGCTACACCTTC.

CDR3 DNA: TGCAGTGCTCAGCAAGAGACCCAGTACTTC. Translating it yields CSAQQETQYF. J is TRBJ2-5 and V is TRBV20-1; D remains ambiguous. Germline CDR1 is DFQATT and CDR2 is SNEGSKA (reference sequence). V lost 5 bases and J 2 bases, leaving 3 bases between the germline ends. This CDR3 is built from 10 residues.

The CDR3 coding sequence is TGTGCCAGCAGCTTAGGCCGACAGGGGGCACGATATCAGCCCCAGCATTTT. This codes for CASSLGRQGARYQPQHF. This rearrangement joins TRBV11-2 to TRBJ1-5; 10 bases line up with TRBD1. Per the germline V gene, CDR1 is SGHAT and CDR2 is FQNNGV. The ends lost 1 base at V and 5 bases at J; junction bases unmatched: 8. The CDR3 has 17 residues.

The chain combines TRBV19 with TRBJ1-2; TRBD1 agrees at 7 bases. The junction had 9 bases not matched to a gene; V was cut back by 3 bases and J by 5 bases. This CDR3 region has 15 residues. CDR1 and CDR2 (germline): LNHDA, SQIVND (reference sequence). The CDR3 region is CASSMGSRGLYGYTF. In DNA form, the CDR3 reads TGTGCCAGTAGTATGGGGTCAAGGGGGCTTTATGGCTACACCTTC.

V and J are TRBV5-1 and TRBJ1-6; TRBD1 matches 7 bases. V dropped 4 bases and J dropped 9; count of bases not matched to a gene: 10. The CDR3 contains 15 residues. Germline V lookup: CDR1 SGHRS, CDR2 YFSETQ. The CDR3 here is CASSVTGVQGSPLHF. The CDR3 bases are TGCGCCAGCAGCGTCACAGGGGTTCAAGGTTCACCCCTCCACTTT. Filled out from reference TRBV5-1 and TRBJ1-6, the complete variable domain reads KAGVTQTPRYLIKTRGQQVTLSCSPISGHRSVSWYQQTPGQGLQFLFEYFSETQRNKGNFPGRFSGRQFSNSRSEMNVSTLELGDSALYLCASSVTGVQGSPLHFGNGTRLTVT.

The V and J genes are TRBV24-1 and TRBJ2-1; D ambiguous. Trimming cost V 5 bases and J 4 bases, with 14 bases left between them. CDR1 and CDR2 from the germline V gene are KGHDR and SFDVKD. The CDR3 consists of 15 residues. CDR3: CATSASREDYNEQFF. DNA of the CDR3: TGTGCCACCAGTGCCTCCAGAGAGGATTACAATGAGCAGTTCTTC.

The rearrangement joins TRBV11-2 to TRBJ1-2; 7 bases agree with TRBD1. CDR3 size: 16 residues. With V trimmed by 0 bases and J by 8 bases, 12 bases remained unmatched. Germline V gene data show CDR1 as SGHAT and CDR2 as FQNNGV. CDR3 in amino acids: CASSLDYRQGSSGYTF. The CDR3 DNA is TGTGCCAGCAGCTTAGATTACCGACAGGGATCGAGCGGCTACACCTTC.

The chain employs TRBV12-3 or TRBV12-4 and TRBJ2-7; D unresolved. This CDR3 region has 13 residues. The V gene lost 6 bases and the J gene lost 3 bases, with 12 bases spanning the gap. The CDR3 DNA is TGTGCCAGCAGATTCGGGCCGAGCTACGAGCAGTACTTC. It is translated as CASRFGPSYEQYF.

The chain couples TRBV29-1 to TRBJ2-5; no reliable D call. Germline V gene lookup returns CDR1 SQVTM and CDR2 ANQGSEA. V dropped 6 bases and J dropped 5 bases, with 16 bases sitting between them. The CDR3 runs 13 residues. The CDR3 region is CSVLPSGRETQYF. The CDR3 coding sequence is TGCAGCGTACTACCATCCGGAAGGGAGACCCAGTACTTC.

The chain links TRBV4-1 to TRBJ1-2; weak D call: TRBD1 (5 bases). V shed 0 bases and J shed 4 bases, with 9 bases lying between them. This CDR3 is built from 14 residues. Germline V gene sequence: CDR1 MGHRA, CDR2 YSYEKL. CDR3 coding DNA: TGCGCCAGCAGCCAAGATGGGGGACTCTATGGCTACACCTTC. Its protein product is CASSQDGGLYGYTF.

This chain links TRBV11-2 with TRBJ1-3, with D possibly matching TRBD1 (5 bases). V lost 7 bases to trimming and J lost 0 bases, with 16 bases between them. The CDR3 consists of 16 residues. The germline gives CDR1 SGHAT, CDR2 FQNNGV. Written as DNA, the CDR3 is TGTGCCAGCAACCTCCACCATGGGGGCTCTGGAAACACCATATATTTT. It codes for CASNLHHGGSGNTIYF.